This is a list of T cell receptor beta chains from one sample in a study of CD8 T cells in Susac syndrome. One entry per CDR3 protein, called by TCRdb with MiXCR from the immunoSEQ multiplex PCR reads. The table has around 200,000 distinct CDR3 sequences, approximately 95% seen once. Sequencing input: CD4+ T cells from PBMCs. The receptors were gathered from a human donor with multiple sclerosis. Each CDR3 is given with its conserved first and last residue. D genes are given only for firm matches.

j_call d_call v_call cdr3_nt cdr3_aa
TRBJ2-1 TRBD1 TRBV24-1 TGTGCCACCAGTGACCCAAGGACAGGGGTTTCGGATGAGCAGTTCTTC CATSDPRTGVSDEQFF
TRBJ1-2 . TRBV7-2 TGTGCCAGCAGCTTGCCAGGGATTAACTATGGCTACACCTTC CASSLPGINYGYTF
TRBJ2-1 . TRBV13 TGTGCCAGCAGCTTAGTTGGCCTTCGGGGAAGCTCCTACAATGAGCAGTTCTTC CASSLVGLRGSSYNEQFF
TRBJ2-7 . TRBV25-1 TGTGCCAGCAGTCCCAAACTTCGGTGGAAGCAGTACTTC CASSPKLRWKQYF
TRBJ1-4 . TRBV28 TGTGCCAGCAGTTCGGCTGGGTCGTCCGAAAAACTGTTTTTT CASSSAGSSEKLFF
TRBJ1-2 . TRBV19 TGTGCCAGTAGACAGGGAGATGGCTACACCTTC CASRQGDGYTF
TRBJ2-7 TRBD1 TRBV20-1 TGCAGTGCCCCGGACAGGGTGGGAGCCCATTACGAGCAGTACTTC CSAPDRVGAHYEQYF
TRBJ1-1 . TRBV29-1 TGCAGCGTTGAAGATGTCAGGAGAGACACTGAAGCTTTCTTT CSVEDVRRDTEAFF
TRBJ1-2 . TRBV9 TGTGCCAGCAGCGTAAACCAGGGGAACCAGACCTGGGACTATGGCTACACCTTC CASSVNQGNQTWDYGYTF
TRBJ2-7 TRBD1 TRBV29-1 TGCAGCGTTGTCCCCCCGGACAGGGCCTACGAGCAGTACTTC CSVVPPDRAYEQYF
TRBJ1-1 . TRBV2 TGTGCCAGCAGTGAATGGGATGAAGCTTTCTTT CASSEWDEAFF
TRBJ2-5 TRBD2 TRBV7-9 TGTGCCAGCAGCTTTGCGAGCGGGGGGGCTTTGGTCGAGGAGACCCAGTACTTC CASSFASGGALVEETQYF
TRBJ2-3 . TRBV4-2 TGTGCCAGCAGTCGCGGGGGCCAAGACAATTATTGGGATACGCAGTATTTT CASSRGGQDNYWDTQYF
TRBJ2-3 . TRBV20-1 TGCAGTGCTAGGGGGGTGGTAGCCACAGATACGCAGTATTTT CSARGVVATDTQYF
TRBJ2-3 TRBD2 TRBV9 TGTGCCAGCAGCGTAGCGGCGGGGGGGCCGTTTGGGACAGATACGCAGTATTTT CASSVAAGGPFGTDTQYF